A single sample gave rise to the 19 T cell receptor beta chains below, sequenced in a study of blood T cell repertoires in COVID-19. Produced via immunoSEQ multiplex PCR; TCRdb's table is partial and in-frame only. The sample comprises about 500,000 clones, approximately 89% of which are singletons, and around 0.92% rests with the top ten. The sample taken for sequencing was peripheral blood. The receptors derive from a young man with COVID-19, enrolled during active disease.

This sequence joins TRBV18 and TRBJ2-1, with D perhaps TRBD1 (6 bases). V was cut by 3 bases and J by 7 bases, with 13 bases left in between. The CDR3 loop spans 14 amino acids. Germline CDR1 reads KGHSH; CDR2 reads LQKENI. The CDR3 loop reads CASSPQGSKNEQFF. CDR3 DNA sequence: TGTGCCAGCTCACCTCAGGGGTCTAAAAATGAGCAGTTCTTC.

For this clone: The same CDR3 is also encoded by other DNA sequences in this sample. V gene TRBV2 combines with J gene TRBJ2-7; maybe TRBD2 (6 bases). The germline gives CDR1 SNHLY, CDR2 FYNNEI. V lost 6 bases to trimming and J lost 3 bases, with 9 bases between them. This CDR3 region has 12 residues. The CDR3 DNA reads TGTGCCAGCAGCGCGACTAGCTACGAGCAGTACTTC. It specifies CASSATSYEQYF.

This chain's CDR3 is CASSQTGGRIQYF. CDR3 DNA: TGTGCCAGCAGTCAAACAGGGGGTCGCATTCAGTACTTC. The rearrangement joins TRBV12-3 or TRBV12-4 to TRBJ2-4; 8 nucleotides line up with TRBD1. Trimming cost V 5 bases and J 9 bases; bases outside gene matches: 6. CDR3 length: 13 residues.

This clone was detected a few times. V gene TRBV18 combines with J gene TRBJ1-4; the match to TRBD1 covers 9 bases. Trimming cost V 0 bases and J 8 bases; bases outside gene matches: 4. The V gene's germline CDR1 is KGHSH and CDR2 LQKENI. This CDR3 comprises 15 residues. The CDR3 reads CASSPPVGTGEKLFF. CDR3 coding DNA: TGTGCCAGCTCACCACCGGTCGGGACAGGGGAAAAACTGTTTTTT. The full variable domain, in which reference TRBV18 and TRBJ1-4 provide the parts outside the CDR3, is NAGVMQNPRHLVRRRGQEARLRCSPMKGHSHVYWYRQLPEEGLKFMVYLQKENIIDESGMPKERFSAEFPKEGPSILRIQQVVRGDSAAYFCASSPPVGTGEKLFFGSGTQLSVL.

This rearrangement joins TRBV11-2 to TRBJ1-2, with D uncertain. Trimming removed 0 bases from V and 7 bases from J, with 15 bases in between. The CDR3 is made up of 15 amino acids. CDR1 SGHAT and CDR2 FQNNGV come from the germline V gene. CDR3 DNA sequence: TGTGCCAGCAGCTTAGATCATAACTTAGGGAGTGGCTACACCTTC. It specifies CASSLDHNLGSGYTF.

The chain is built from TRBV6-5 and TRBJ2-5, with D perhaps TRBD1 (6 bases). CDR1 and CDR2 (germline): MNHEY, SVGAGI. CDR3 length equals 12 residues. V lost 8 bases and J lost 0, with 7 bases in between. The chain's CDR3 is CASGQHQETQYF. The CDR3 nucleotides are TGTGCCAGCGGACAGCACCAAGAGACCCAGTACTTC.

The chain has TRBV7-2 and TRBJ1-2; no definite D call. In germline, CDR1 is SGHTA, CDR2 FQGNSA. The V end was cut by 5 bases, the J end by 7 bases, with 11 bases between. This CDR3 is 12 amino acids long. As DNA, the CDR3 is TGTGCCAGCAGCCTACTTAAAGCTGGCTACACCTTC. It translates to CASSLLKAGYTF.

The chain carries TRBV7-9 and TRBJ2-7, with D perhaps matching TRBD1 (5 bases). Germline values: CDR1 SEHNR, CDR2 FQNEAQ (reference sequence). CDR3 length: 14 residues. Trimming took off 5 bases at V and 1 base at J, with 12 bases between the two ends. The CDR3 loop is CASSPQTASYEQYF. The CDR3, as DNA: TGTGCCAGCAGCCCCCAGACAGCGTCCTACGAGCAGTACTTC.

The rearrangement uses TRBV2 and TRBJ2-7, with D perhaps matching TRBD1 (5 bases). This CDR3 region has 15 residues. Per germline, CDR1 SNHLY and CDR2 FYNNEI. Deletions cut 7 bases from V and 0 bases from J, with 16 bases between. The DNA of the CDR3 is TGTGCCAGCACTTCGGCTCACAGGCCCTCCTACGAGCAGTACTTC. It yields the protein CASTSAHRPSYEQYF.

The rearrangement joins TRBV12-3 or TRBV12-4 to TRBJ2-1; D is perhaps TRBD2 (6 bases). The CDR3 extends over 13 amino acids. Trimming left V 6 bases short and J 4 bases short, with 10 bases between. CDR3 sequence: CASSGGGYNEQFF. Written as DNA, the CDR3 is TGTGCCAGCAGCGGGGGTGGTTACAATGAGCAGTTCTTC.

The chain recombines TRBV4-1 with TRBJ2-2, with TRBD1 identical over 10 bases. This CDR3 contains 15 residues. The germline gives CDR1 MGHRA, CDR2 YSYEKL. V trimming: 0 bases; J trimming: 6 bases; junction bases outside the gene matches: 1. CDR3 protein: CASSQEGTGAGELFF. Written as DNA, the CDR3 is TGCGCCAGCAGCCAAGAGGGGACAGGGGCCGGGGAGCTGTTTTTT.

Only a few counts were recorded for this clone. J is TRBJ1-1 and V is TRBV18; tentatively, D is TRBD1 (5 bases). V was cut by 4 bases and J by 3 bases, with 21 bases left in between. CDR3 length: 17 residues. Germline V gene sequence: CDR1 KGHSH, CDR2 LQKENI. The CDR3 here is CASSHQPRRAGYTEAFF. The CDR3 DNA reads as TGTGCCAGCTCACATCAACCCCGTCGGGCAGGGTACACTGAAGCTTTCTTT.

This clone occurred a few times. The chain employs TRBV6-6 and TRBJ1-4; D is undetermined. The V end lost 8 bases, the J end lost 8 bases, and 6 bases lay between the germline ends. The CDR3 loop spans 10 amino acids. Germline lookup yields CDR1 MNHNY and CDR2 SVGAGI (reference sequence). CDR3 in amino acids: CASGTEKLFF. The CDR3 DNA reads as TGTGCCAGCGGCACCGAAAAACTGTTTTTT.

The genes are TRBV4-2 and TRBJ2-4, with 9 bases fitting TRBD2. This CDR3 comprises 18 residues. In germline, CDR1 is LGHNA, CDR2 YNFKEQ. V dropped 0 bases and J dropped 8; count of bases not matched to a gene: 14. CDR3 in amino acids: CASSQDRRDSGSQDIQYF. In nucleotides, the CDR3 is TGTGCCAGCAGCCAAGATAGAAGGGATAGCGGGAGTCAGGACATTCAGTACTTC.

The J gene is TRBJ2-3, the V gene TRBV5-1, with 7 bases aligning to TRBD1. V shed 0 bases and J 6 bases; nucleotides not matched to a gene: 4. The germline V gene has CDR1 SGHRS and CDR2 YFSETQ. The CDR3 consists of 14 residues. The CDR3 nucleotides read TGCGCCAGCAGCTTGGGACAGGGTAGGGATACGCAGTATTTT. Amino acid sequence: CASSLGQGRDTQYF.

The chain links TRBV7-3 to TRBJ2-5; TRBD2 matches 11 bases. CDR1 is SGHTA, CDR2 FQGTGA, per germline. V lost 5 bases and J lost 10; bases outside the gene matches: 6. This CDR3 has 13 residues. The CDR3 loop is CASSPTTSGSQYF. In nucleotides, the CDR3 is TGTGCCAGCAGCCCTACTACTAGCGGGAGCCAGTACTTC.

The rearrangement links TRBV3-1 (or the pseudogene TRBV3-2) to TRBJ2-2; D unclear. CDR1 is LGHDT, CDR2 YNNKEL, per germline (reference sequence). Deletions cut 1 base from V and 4 bases from J, with 10 bases between. The CDR3 contains 15 residues. CDR3 protein: CASSQGGRGTGELFF. The CDR3 DNA reads as TGTGCCAGCAGCCAAGGTGGCAGAGGCACCGGGGAGCTGTTTTTT.

The chain uses TRBV18 and TRBJ1-1; D possibly corresponds to TRBD1 (5 bases). V lost 3 bases and J lost 0, with 11 bases in between. The CDR3 loop spans 15 amino acids. The germline V gene has CDR1 KGHSH and CDR2 LQKENI. CDR3 residues: CASSPAAGMNTEAFF. The CDR3 nucleotides read TGTGCCAGCTCACCGGCTGCAGGGATGAACACTGAAGCTTTCTTT.

V gene TRBV18 combines with J gene TRBJ2-7, with 12 bases identical to TRBD1. The junction had 8 bases not matched to a gene; V was cut back by 1 base and J by 4 bases. The CDR3 is 17 amino acids. The germline V gene has CDR1 KGHSH and CDR2 LQKENI. As DNA, the CDR3 is TGTGCCAGCTCACCACTACCTCCGGGACAGGGGGCGTACGAGCAGTACTTC. Translation gives CASSPLPPGQGAYEQYF.